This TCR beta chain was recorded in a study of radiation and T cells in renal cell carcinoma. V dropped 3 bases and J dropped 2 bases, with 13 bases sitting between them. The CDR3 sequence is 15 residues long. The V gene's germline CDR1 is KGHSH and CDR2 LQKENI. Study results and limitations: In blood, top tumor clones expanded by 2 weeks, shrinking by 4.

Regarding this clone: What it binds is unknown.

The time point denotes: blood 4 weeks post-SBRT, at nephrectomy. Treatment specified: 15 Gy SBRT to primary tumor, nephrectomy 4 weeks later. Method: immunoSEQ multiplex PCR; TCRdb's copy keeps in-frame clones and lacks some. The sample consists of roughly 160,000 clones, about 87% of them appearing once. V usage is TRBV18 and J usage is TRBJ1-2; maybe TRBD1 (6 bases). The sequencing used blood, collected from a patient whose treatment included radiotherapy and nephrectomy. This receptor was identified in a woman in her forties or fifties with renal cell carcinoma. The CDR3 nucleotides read TGTGCCAGCTCACCCGAGGACAGAGCCAACTATGGCTACACCTTC. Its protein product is CASSPEDRANYGYTF.